A selection of T cell receptor beta chains follows, all from one sample in a study of blood T cell repertoires in COVID-19. Sequenced by immunoSEQ multiplex PCR; TCRdb stores in-frame clones only, minus some. The table shows hundreds of thousands of clones, with around 90% occurring only once. Sample: PBMCs or T cells enriched from blood (not recorded which). These receptors were obtained from a man in his sixties who had recovered from COVID-19. The CDR3 runs from the conserved cysteine through the conserved F or W. The D gene is left open where the match is weak. Clone size is not always given. Where it is, it says once, few, many or a class for expanded clones.

V: TRBV2
J: TRBJ1-4
size: -
D: TRBD1
CDR3: CASSEGTGSNEKLFF
DNA: TGTGCCAGCAGTGAAGGGACAGGGAGTAATGAAAAACTGTTTTTT

V: TRBV5-1
J: TRBJ2-7
size: -
D: -
CDR3: CASSWGQEQYF
DNA: TGCGCCAGCAGCTGGGGACAAGAGCAGTACTTC

V: TRBV2
J: TRBJ2-2
size: -
D: -
CDR3: CASSLTGELFF
DNA: TGTGCCAGCAGCTTAACTGGGGAGCTGTTTTTT

V: TRBV3-1/TRBV3-2
J: TRBJ2-7
size: -
D: -
CDR3: CASSPTGKEPYEQYF
DNA: TGTGCCAGCAGCCCGACAGGCAAAGAACCCTACGAGCAGTACTTC

V: TRBV4-1
J: TRBJ2-3
size: -
D: TRBD2
CDR3: CASSQEGLAGLYTQYF
DNA: TGCGCCAGCAGCCAAGAGGGACTAGCGGGTCTATATACGCAGTATTTT

V: TRBV11-3
J: TRBJ1-1
size: -
D: -
CDR3: CASSLGAPGNTEAFF
DNA: TGTGCCAGCAGCTTAGGAGCCCCAGGGAACACTGAAGCTTTCTTT

V: TRBV11-2
J: TRBJ1-1
size: -
D: -
CDR3: CASSPFQGNEAFF
DNA: TGTGCCAGCAGCCCGTTCCAGGGTAATGAAGCTTTCTTT

V: TRBV5-1
J: TRBJ2-7
size: -
D: -
CDR3: CASSLAQGFYEQYF
DNA: TGCGCCAGCAGCTTGGCTCAGGGGTTCTACGAGCAGTACTTC

V: TRBV28
J: TRBJ1-5
size: -
D: -
CDR3: CASSLISQPQHF
DNA: TGTGCCAGCAGTTTAATCTCCCAGCCCCAGCATTTT

V: TRBV3-1/TRBV3-2
J: TRBJ2-3
size: -
D: -
CDR3: CASSQSTQAPGTQYF
DNA: TGTGCCAGCAGCCAATCGACCCAGGCCCCAGGTACGCAGTATTTT

V: TRBV10-3
J: TRBJ1-1
size: -
D: -
CDR3: CAAAGRGTEAFF
DNA: TGTGCCGCGGCGGGCAGGGGCACTGAAGCTTTCTTT

V: TRBV21-1
J: TRBJ1-2
size: -
D: -
CDR3: CASSNRDRHGYTF
DNA: TGTGCCAGCAGCAACAGGGACAGGCATGGCTACACCTTC

V: TRBV5-6
J: TRBJ2-5
size: -
D: -
CDR3: CASSLNTQGGVIQETQYF
DNA: TGTGCCAGCAGCTTAAACACACAGGGAGGGGTTATACAAGAGACCCAGTACTTC

V: TRBV7-9
J: TRBJ1-4
size: -
D: TRBD1
CDR3: CAVRPGGNEKLFF
DNA: TGTGCCGTCCGACCAGGGGGTAATGAAAAACTGTTTTTT

V: TRBV4-1
J: TRBJ1-1
size: -
D: -
CDR3: CASSQPSGGLEAFF
DNA: TGCGCCAGCAGCCAACCCTCGGGGGGGTTGGAAGCTTTCTTT

V: TRBV5-1
J: TRBJ2-5
size: -
D: TRBD1
CDR3: CASSPYPGGRETQYF
DNA: TGCGCCAGCAGCCCGTACCCAGGGGGCAGGGAGACCCAGTACTTC

V: TRBV3-1/TRBV3-2
J: TRBJ2-3
size: -
D: TRBD2
CDR3: CASSQATGTSGGTDTQYF
DNA: TGTGCCAGCAGCCAGGCCACCGGGACTAGCGGGGGCACAGATACGCAGTATTTT

V: TRBV28
J: TRBJ2-2
size: -
D: -
CDR3: CATEQSNTGELFF
DNA: TGTGCCACGGAACAGTCGAACACCGGGGAGCTGTTTTTT

V: TRBV5-4
J: TRBJ2-2
size: few
D: -
CDR3: CASSLGGGTNTGELFF
DNA: TGTGCCAGCAGCTTGGGCGGCGGGACGAACACCGGGGAGCTGTTTTTT

V: TRBV7-3
J: TRBJ2-1
size: -
D: -
CDR3: CASSLVSGSPGILGSNEQFF
DNA: TGTGCCAGCAGCTTAGTAAGTGGATCTCCTGGAATCCTCGGGTCGAATGAGCAGTTCTTC

V: TRBV7-9
J: TRBJ2-7
size: -
D: -
CDR3: CASSASLEQYF
DNA: TGTGCCAGCAGCGCGAGTCTTGAGCAGTACTTC

V: TRBV27
J: TRBJ2-2
size: -
D: -
CDR3: CASTGTNERGELFF
DNA: TGTGCCAGCACAGGAACAAATGAACGAGGGGAGCTGTTTTTT

V: TRBV20-1
J: TRBJ2-7
size: once
D: -
CDR3: CDDCPSYEQYF
DNA: TGCGACGACTGTCCGTCTTACGAGCAGTACTTC

V: TRBV3-1/TRBV3-2
J: TRBJ2-3
size: -
D: -
CDR3: CASSQGSRDTQYF
DNA: TGTGCCAGCAGCCAGGGCAGTAGGGATACGCAGTATTTT

V: TRBV10-1
J: TRBJ2-3
size: -
D: TRBD2
CDR3: CASNPRLATSTDTQYF
DNA: TGCGCCAGCAACCCCCGACTAGCCACTAGCACAGATACGCAGTATTTT

V: TRBV12-3/TRBV12-4
J: TRBJ1-2
size: -
D: TRBD1
CDR3: CASSSQGNSYTF
DNA: TGTGCCAGCAGTTCACAGGGGAATAGCTACACCTTC

V: TRBV30
J: TRBJ1-5
size: -
D: -
CDR3: CAWSAGNRGQPQHF
DNA: TGTGCCTGGAGTGCAGGCAACCGGGGTCAGCCCCAGCATTTT

V: TRBV7-9
J: TRBJ1-1
size: -
D: -
CDR3: CASSDIGGEAFF
DNA: TGTGCCAGCAGCGACATCGGGGGTGAAGCTTTCTTT

V: TRBV30
J: TRBJ1-6
size: few
D: -
CDR3: CAWSPSPTRGSPLHF
DNA: TGTGCCTGGAGTCCCTCCCCCACCCGGGGTTCACCCCTCCACTTT

V: TRBV23-1
J: TRBJ2-1
size: -
D: TRBD2
CDR3: CASSQGDPGLAGGPNEQFF
DNA: TGCGCCAGCAGTCAGGGGGACCCCGGACTAGCGGGAGGGCCAAATGAGCAGTTCTTC

V: TRBV5-1
J: TRBJ1-4
size: -
D: -
CDR3: CASSLAGQPNEKLFF
DNA: TGCGCCAGCAGCTTGGCGGGACAACCTAATGAAAAACTGTTTTTT

V: TRBV7-9
J: TRBJ1-3
size: -
D: -
CDR3: CASSLFGGAPGNTIYF
DNA: TGTGCCAGCAGCTTATTCGGGGGGGCCCCTGGAAACACCATATATTTT

V: TRBV19
J: TRBJ1-1
size: -
D: TRBD1
CDR3: CASSIQGVKTEAFF
DNA: TGTGCCAGTAGTATCCAGGGGGTGAAGACTGAAGCTTTCTTT

V: TRBV7-9
J: TRBJ2-5
size: -
D: TRBD1
CDR3: CASSPDRDQETQYF
DNA: TGTGCCAGCAGTCCTGACAGGGACCAAGAGACCCAGTACTTC

V: TRBV7-9
J: TRBJ1-1
size: few
D: TRBD1
CDR3: CASSAGQGFGEAFF
DNA: TGTGCCAGCAGCGCGGGACAGGGATTCGGTGAAGCTTTCTTT

V: TRBV24-1
J: TRBJ2-1
size: -
D: -
CDR3: CATSDREEQFF
DNA: TGTGCCACCAGTGACCGGGAAGAGCAGTTCTTC

V: TRBV12-3/TRBV12-4
J: TRBJ1-2
size: -
D: TRBD1
CDR3: CASSPDRAKGYTF
DNA: TGTGCCAGCAGTCCCGACAGGGCCAAAGGCTACACCTTC

V: TRBV6-6
J: TRBJ1-1
size: -
D: -
CDR3: CASDTVNTEAFF
DNA: TGTGCCAGCGATACGGTGAACACTGAAGCTTTCTTT

V: TRBV18
J: TRBJ1-1
size: -
D: -
CDR3: CASSPQVRDTEAFF
DNA: TGTGCCAGCTCACCACAAGTTCGGGACACTGAAGCTTTCTTT

V: TRBV6-5
J: TRBJ1-1
size: -
D: -
CDR3: CASSYGGVGTEAFF
DNA: TGTGCCAGCAGTTACGGCGGGGTTGGCACTGAAGCTTTCTTT

V: TRBV19
J: TRBJ2-1
size: -
D: TRBD1
CDR3: CASTPAGTAYNEQFF
DNA: TGTGCCAGTACCCCGGCCGGGACAGCGTACAATGAGCAGTTCTTC

V: TRBV6-1
J: TRBJ1-5
size: -
D: TRBD1
CDR3: CASSASGQGFNQPQHF
DNA: TGTGCCAGCAGTGCCTCGGGACAGGGTTTTAATCAGCCCCAGCATTTT

V: TRBV12-5
J: TRBJ1-1
size: -
D: TRBD1
CDR3: CASGLGQGLNTEAFF
DNA: TGTGCTAGTGGTTTGGGACAGGGGCTGAACACTGAAGCTTTCTTT

V: TRBV7-8
J: TRBJ2-3
size: -
D: TRBD2
CDR3: CASSQTSGDTDTQYF
DNA: TGTGCCAGCAGCCAGACTAGCGGGGACACAGATACGCAGTATTTT

V: TRBV19
J: TRBJ2-3
size: -
D: TRBD2
CDR3: CASTRGGGYSTDTQYF
DNA: TGTGCCAGTACCCGTGGCGGGGGATATAGCACAGATACGCAGTATTTT

V: TRBV7-3
J: TRBJ2-2
size: -
D: -
CDR3: CASSLRFDKFGTGELFF
DNA: TGTGCCAGCAGCTTAAGGTTTGATAAGTTCGGCACCGGGGAGCTGTTTTTT

V: TRBV25-1
J: TRBJ1-1
size: -
D: -
CDR3: CASGWGGAEAFF
DNA: TGTGCCAGCGGGTGGGGGGGCGCGGAAGCTTTCTTT

V: TRBV11-2
J: TRBJ2-1
size: -
D: TRBD2
CDR3: CASSLLAGLSNEQFF
DNA: TGTGCCAGCAGTCTGCTAGCGGGGCTTTCCAATGAGCAGTTCTTC

V: TRBV2
J: TRBJ1-6
size: -
D: -
CDR3: CASSELELRNNSPLHF
DNA: TGTGCCAGCAGTGAACTCGAACTAAGAAATAATTCACCCCTCCACTTT

V: TRBV14
J: TRBJ2-1
size: -
D: TRBD2
CDR3: CASRTSGWDRLFF
DNA: TGTGCCAGCAGGACTAGCGGGTGGGATCGCCTGTTCTTC

V: TRBV27
J: TRBJ2-1
size: -
D: -
CDR3: CASSLGGAGLGNEQFF
DNA: TGTGCCAGCAGTTTGGGTGGGGCAGGGCTCGGGAATGAGCAGTTCTTC

V: TRBV5-6
J: TRBJ1-6
size: -
D: TRBD1
CDR3: CASSLPPGQISPLHF
DNA: TGTGCCAGCAGCTTGCCGCCGGGACAGATTTCACCCCTCCACTTT

V: TRBV7-2
J: TRBJ1-5
size: -
D: -
CDR3: CASSGGSGVNQPQHF
DNA: TGTGCCAGCAGCGGGGGGAGCGGCGTCAATCAGCCCCAGCATTTT

V: TRBV12-3/TRBV12-4
J: TRBJ1-2
size: once
D: TRBD1
CDR3: CAIGGGNYGYTF
DNA: TGTGCCATAGGGGGCGGGAACTATGGCTACACCTTC

V: TRBV6-2/TRBV6-3
J: TRBJ1-2
size: -
D: -
CDR3: CASSYRRGSPLYGYTF
DNA: TGTGCCAGCAGTTATAGGAGGGGATCACCCCTCTATGGCTACACCTTC

V: TRBV4-1
J: TRBJ1-5
size: -
D: -
CDR3: CASSQVLAGIDSNQPQHF
DNA: TGCGCCAGCAGCCAAGTACTCGCAGGGATCGATAGCAATCAGCCCCAGCATTTT